Following are 15 T cell receptor beta chains from one sample sequenced in a study of blood T cell repertoires in COVID-19. TCRdb's table, derived via immunoSEQ multiplex PCR, lists solely in-frame clones and lacks some. The sample consists of fewer than 200,000 clones, around 80% of them appearing once. Sequenced input: PBMCs or T cells enriched from blood (not recorded which). The receptors derive from a woman aged 45-59 years who had recovered from COVID-19.

The rearrangement links TRBV28 to TRBJ1-5; tentatively, D is TRBD1 (6 bases). The ends were cut back, 3 bases at V and 1 base at J, with 13 bases in the middle. Germline V gene data show CDR1 as MDHEN and CDR2 as SYDVKM. This CDR3 region has 16 residues. CDR3 in amino acids: CASSFAGVVSNQPQHF. The CDR3 coding sequence is TGTGCCAGCAGTTTCGCAGGGGTCGTCAGCAATCAGCCCCAGCATTTT.

J is TRBJ1-6 and V is TRBV28, with D unclear. V shed 0 bases and J shed 7 bases, with 7 bases lying between them. The germline V gene has CDR1 MDHEN and CDR2 SYDVKM. The CDR3 loop spans 14 amino acids. The CDR3 sequence is CASSLWAGNSPLHF. The CDR3 DNA is TGTGCCAGCAGTTTATGGGCGGGGAATTCACCCCTCCACTTT.

The genes are TRBV7-2 and TRBJ1-2; D gene uncertain. V was cut by 5 bases and J by 1 base, with 11 bases left in between. The CDR3 spans 14 residues. Germline values: CDR1 SGHTA, CDR2 FQGNSA. The CDR3 nucleotides are TGTGCCAGCAGCGAGGGATTAGTTAACTATGGCTACACCTTC. This codes for CASSEGLVNYGYTF.

This clone was picked up one time. The CDR3 nucleotides are TGTGCCAGCAGCAAAGGTACAGGGGGGGAAAAGAACACCGGGGAGCTGTTTTTT. Amino acids: CASSKGTGGEKNTGELFF. The chain combines TRBV21-1 with TRBJ2-2; the table calls TRBD1, which could not be checked here. TRBV21-1 is shown as a pseudogene. The CDR3 covers 18 residues.

To note about this clone: This CDR3 is also generated by other DNA sequences in the sample. This chain uses TRBV27 with TRBJ2-7; D is undetermined. The CDR3 totals 14 residues. V lost 2 bases, J lost 1 base, and 9 bases lay in between. CDR1 is MNHEY and CDR2 is SMNVEV in the germline V gene (reference sequence). CDR3 protein: CASSLTALSYEQYF. CDR3 DNA sequence: TGTGCCAGCAGTTTAACGGCACTATCCTACGAGCAGTACTTC.

This chain links TRBV4-3 with TRBJ2-2, with a possible D match to TRBD2 (6 bases). The CDR3 has 14 amino acids. The germline V and J ends were trimmed by 0 bases and 7 bases, with 9 bases remaining between them. The germline CDR1 and CDR2 sequences are LGHNA and YSLEER. CDR3 region: CASSQEGAGGELFF. The CDR3 DNA reads as TGCGCCAGCAGCCAAGAAGGAGCGGGCGGGGAGCTGTTTTTT.

The gene calls are TRBV7-9 and TRBJ1-2; TRBD1 matches 7 bases. Germline V gene data show CDR1 as SEHNR and CDR2 as FQNEAQ (reference sequence). The J segment lost 2 bases and the V segment lost 4 bases, leaving 4 bases of the junction unmatched. The CDR3 has 14 amino acids. CDR3 nucleotides: TGTGCCAGCAGCTCGGCGGACAGGAACTATGGCTACACCTTC. Its protein product is CASSSADRNYGYTF.

The count of this clone is one. V is TRBV28 and J is TRBJ1-3; D is undetermined. The germline V and J ends were trimmed by 1 base and 0 bases, with 4 bases remaining between them. The CDR3 contains 14 residues. Germline V gene sequence: CDR1 MDHEN, CDR2 SYDVKM. The CDR3 loop reads CASSLFSSGNTIYF. CDR3 coding DNA: TGTGCCAGCAGTTTATTTAGCTCTGGAAACACCATATATTTT. Filled out from reference TRBV28 and TRBJ1-3, the complete variable domain reads DVKVTQSSRYLVKRTGEKVFLECVQDMDHENMFWYRQDPGLGLRLIYFSYDVKMKEKGDIPEGYSVSREKKERFSLILESASTNQTSMYLCASSLFSSGNTIYFGEGSWLTVV.

The J gene is TRBJ2-3, the V gene TRBV24-1, with unresolved D. This CDR3 contains 12 residues. With 9 bases removed from V and 4 bases from J, the gap between germline ends came to 10 bases. Germline loops: CDR1 KGHDR, CDR2 SFDVKD. CDR3 bases: TGTGCCACCCCCCGTTTCGCAGATACGCAGTATTTT. It specifies CATPRFADTQYF.

V usage is TRBV5-8 and J usage is TRBJ1-2, with D possibly matching TRBD1 (6 bases). The CDR3 has 15 amino acids. Trimming took 1 base from V and 7 from J, leaving 17 bases between them. Germline-derived CDR1 and CDR2 are SGHTS and YDEGEE. CDR3 DNA: TGTGCCAGCAGCTTGAACAGGGAATTTGGCGGTGGCTACACCTTC. Translated: CASSLNREFGGGYTF.

The chain uses TRBV19 and TRBJ1-2; 10 nucleotides match TRBD1. V gave up 5 bases and J gave up 5 bases; unmatched junction bases: 8. CDR1 is LNHDA and CDR2 is SQIVND in the germline V gene (reference sequence). CDR3 length: 15 residues. CDR3 sequence: CASSVGQGTNYGYTF. CDR3 DNA sequence: TGTGCCAGTAGTGTGGGACAGGGGACGAATTATGGCTACACCTTC.

This clone is a singleton in its sample. The chain combines TRBV27 with TRBJ2-7; 7 nucleotides match TRBD1. V shed 5 bases, J shed 3 bases, and the junction held 4 bases outside the gene matches. Looked up from germline, CDR1 is MNHEY and CDR2 is SMNVEV (reference sequence). CDR3 length: 13 amino acids. This CDR3 is CASSTGENYEQYF. Written as DNA, the CDR3 is TGTGCCAGCAGTACAGGGGAAAACTACGAGCAGTACTTC.

This clone was observed a single time. The gene calls are TRBV9 and TRBJ1-6, with a weak D call TRBD1 (5 bases). This CDR3 is 15 amino acids long. Germline CDR1 and CDR2: SGDLS and YYNGEE. V lost 0 bases, J lost 7 bases, and 11 bases lay in between. The CDR3 loop reads CASSVVRAGNSPLHF. CDR3 coding DNA: TGTGCCAGCAGCGTAGTCAGGGCTGGGAATTCACCCCTCCACTTT.

This sequence joins TRBV19 and TRBJ1-2; TRBD1 is a possible D gene (6 bases). The CDR3 runs to 13 residues. Between the trimmed V and J ends, which lost 7 bases and 5 bases, there was a span of 14 bases. Per the germline V gene, CDR1 is LNHDA and CDR2 is SQIVND (reference sequence). The CDR3 protein is CASNLGHLYGYTF. CDR3 DNA sequence: TGTGCCAGTAATCTGGGACACCTATATGGCTACACCTTC. Variable domain in full (rest from reference TRBV19 and TRBJ1-2): DGGITQSPKYLFRKEGQNVTLSCEQNLNHDAMYWYRQDPGQGLRLIYYSQIVNDFQKGDIAEGYSVSREKKESFPLTVTSAQKNPTAFYLCASNLGHLYGYTFGSGTRLTVV.

This sequence joins TRBV6-5 and TRBJ2-6, with D unclear. The germline V gene encodes CDR1 MNHEY and CDR2 SVGAGI. The CDR3 has 15 residues. The V end lost 6 bases, the J end lost 0 bases, and 9 bases lay between the germline ends. The CDR3 DNA reads as TGTGCCAGCAGCAGACAACACTCTGGGGCCAACGTCCTGACTTTC. Translation: CASSRQHSGANVLTF.